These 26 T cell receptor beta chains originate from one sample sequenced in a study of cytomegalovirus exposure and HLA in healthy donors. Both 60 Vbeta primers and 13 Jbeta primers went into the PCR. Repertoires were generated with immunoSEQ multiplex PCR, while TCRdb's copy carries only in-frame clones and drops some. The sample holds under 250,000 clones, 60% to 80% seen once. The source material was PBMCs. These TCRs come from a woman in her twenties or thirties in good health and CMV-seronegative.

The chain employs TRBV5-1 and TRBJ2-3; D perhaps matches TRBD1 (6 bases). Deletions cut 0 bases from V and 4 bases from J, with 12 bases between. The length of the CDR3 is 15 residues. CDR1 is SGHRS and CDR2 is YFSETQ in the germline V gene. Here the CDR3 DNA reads TGCGCCAGCAGCTTGGGGACAGAAATCCCAGATACGCAGTATTTT. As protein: CASSLGTEIPDTQYF.

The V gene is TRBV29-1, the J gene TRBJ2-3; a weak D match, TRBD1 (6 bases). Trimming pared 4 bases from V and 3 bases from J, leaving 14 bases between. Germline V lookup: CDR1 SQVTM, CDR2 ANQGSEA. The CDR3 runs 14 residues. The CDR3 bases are TGCAGCGTTGCTAACAGGGTTTCGACAGATACGCAGTATTTT. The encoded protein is CSVANRVSTDTQYF.

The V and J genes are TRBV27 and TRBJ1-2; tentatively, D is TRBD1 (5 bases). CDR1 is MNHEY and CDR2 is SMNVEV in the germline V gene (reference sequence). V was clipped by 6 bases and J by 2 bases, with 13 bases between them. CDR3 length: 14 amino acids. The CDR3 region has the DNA TGTGCCAGCAGGGACGGGGGGACCAACTATGGCTACACCTTC. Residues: CASRDGGTNYGYTF.

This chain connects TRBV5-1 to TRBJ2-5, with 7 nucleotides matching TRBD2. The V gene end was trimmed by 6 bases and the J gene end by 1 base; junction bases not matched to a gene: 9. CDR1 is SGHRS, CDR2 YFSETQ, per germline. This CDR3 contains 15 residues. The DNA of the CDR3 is TGCGCCAGCATGCGGGCGGGGGAGGCCCAAGAGACCCAGTACTTC. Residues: CASMRAGEAQETQYF.

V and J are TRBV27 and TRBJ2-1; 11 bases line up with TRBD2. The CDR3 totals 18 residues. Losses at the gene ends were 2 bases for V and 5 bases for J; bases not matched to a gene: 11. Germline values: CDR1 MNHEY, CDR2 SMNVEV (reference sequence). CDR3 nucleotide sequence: TGTGCCAGCAGTTTAACCACCACGACTAGCGGGACGAACAATGAGCAGTTCTTC. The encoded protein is CASSLTTTTSGTNNEQFF.

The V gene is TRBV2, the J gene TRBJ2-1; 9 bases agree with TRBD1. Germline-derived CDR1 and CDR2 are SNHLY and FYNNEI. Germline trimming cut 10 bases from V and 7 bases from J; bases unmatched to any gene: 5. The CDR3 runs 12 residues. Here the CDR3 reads CATSGTGNEQFF. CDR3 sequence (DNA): TGTGCCACATCCGGGACAGGGAATGAGCAGTTCTTC.

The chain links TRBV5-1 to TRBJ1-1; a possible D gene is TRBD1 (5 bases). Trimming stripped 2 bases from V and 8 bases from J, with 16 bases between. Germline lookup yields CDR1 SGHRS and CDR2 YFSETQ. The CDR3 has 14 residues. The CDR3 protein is CASSFRQGREEAFF. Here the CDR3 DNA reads TGCGCCAGCAGCTTCCGGCAGGGCCGCGAGGAAGCTTTCTTT.

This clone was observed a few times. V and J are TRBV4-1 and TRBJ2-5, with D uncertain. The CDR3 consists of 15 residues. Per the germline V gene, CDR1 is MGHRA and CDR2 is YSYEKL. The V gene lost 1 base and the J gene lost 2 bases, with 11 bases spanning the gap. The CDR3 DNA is TGCGCCAGCAGCCAAGTGGCAGGCGTACAAGAGACCCAGTACTTC. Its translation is CASSQVAGVQETQYF.

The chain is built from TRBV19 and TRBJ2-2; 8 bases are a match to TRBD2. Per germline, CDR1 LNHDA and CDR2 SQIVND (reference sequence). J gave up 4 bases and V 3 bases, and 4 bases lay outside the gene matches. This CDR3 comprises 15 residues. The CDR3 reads CASSIPAGVTGELFF. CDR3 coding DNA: TGTGCCAGTAGTATCCCAGCGGGAGTCACCGGGGAGCTGTTTTTT.

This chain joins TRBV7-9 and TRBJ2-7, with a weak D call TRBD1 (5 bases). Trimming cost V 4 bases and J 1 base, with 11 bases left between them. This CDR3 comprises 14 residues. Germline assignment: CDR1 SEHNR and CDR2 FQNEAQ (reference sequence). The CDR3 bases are TGTGCCAGCAGCTCCCCACAGGTTTCCTACGAGCAGTACTTC. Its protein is CASSSPQVSYEQYF.

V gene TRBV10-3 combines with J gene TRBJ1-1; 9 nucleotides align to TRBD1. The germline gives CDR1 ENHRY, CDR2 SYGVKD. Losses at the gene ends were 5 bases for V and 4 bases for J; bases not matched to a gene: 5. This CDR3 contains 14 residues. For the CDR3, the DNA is TGTGCCATCAGTTACTTGGACAGGGGCACTGAAGCTTTCTTT. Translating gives CAISYLDRGTEAFF.

CDR3 protein: CAISESALATHEAFF. The CDR3 DNA reads TGTGCCATCAGTGAGTCTGCCTTGGCAACCCATGAAGCTTTCTTT. The chain employs TRBV10-3 and TRBJ1-1; D is uncertain. Germline loops: CDR1 ENHRY, CDR2 SYGVKD. V was trimmed by 0 bases and J by 7 bases, leaving 15 bases between them. There are 15 residues in the CDR3.

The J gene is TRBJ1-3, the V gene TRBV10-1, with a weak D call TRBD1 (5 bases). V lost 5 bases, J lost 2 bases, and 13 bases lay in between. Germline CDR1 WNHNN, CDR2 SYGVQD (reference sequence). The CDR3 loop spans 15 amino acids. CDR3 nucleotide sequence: TGCGCCAGCAGTCGAGCTGACAGTACTGGAAACACCATATATTTT. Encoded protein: CASSRADSTGNTIYF.

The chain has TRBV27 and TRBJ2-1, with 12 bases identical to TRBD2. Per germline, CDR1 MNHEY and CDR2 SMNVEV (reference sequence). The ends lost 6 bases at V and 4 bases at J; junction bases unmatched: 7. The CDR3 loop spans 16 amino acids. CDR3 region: CASSGWTSGIYNEQFF. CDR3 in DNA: TGTGCCAGCAGCGGGTGGACTAGCGGGATATACAATGAGCAGTTCTTC.

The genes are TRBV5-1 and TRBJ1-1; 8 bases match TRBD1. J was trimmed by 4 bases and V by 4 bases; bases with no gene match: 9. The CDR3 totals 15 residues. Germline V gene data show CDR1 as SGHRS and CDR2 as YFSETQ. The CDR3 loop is CASSGRTGRSTEAFF. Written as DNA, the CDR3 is TGCGCCAGCAGCGGCCGGACAGGGAGGTCCACTGAAGCTTTCTTT.

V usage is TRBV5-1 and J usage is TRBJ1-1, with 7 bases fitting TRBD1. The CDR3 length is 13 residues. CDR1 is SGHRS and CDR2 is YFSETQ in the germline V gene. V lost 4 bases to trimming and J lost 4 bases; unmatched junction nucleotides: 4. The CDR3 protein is CASSPGGSTEAFF. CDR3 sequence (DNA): TGCGCCAGCAGCCCAGGGGGTTCCACTGAAGCTTTCTTT.

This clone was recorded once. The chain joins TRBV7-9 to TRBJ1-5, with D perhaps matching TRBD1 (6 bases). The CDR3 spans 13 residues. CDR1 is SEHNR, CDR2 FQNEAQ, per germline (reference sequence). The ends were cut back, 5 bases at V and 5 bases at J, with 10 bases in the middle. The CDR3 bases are TGTGCCAGCAGCGCACAGGGAGATCAGCCCCAGCATTTT. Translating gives CASSAQGDQPQHF. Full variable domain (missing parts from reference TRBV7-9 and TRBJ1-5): DTGVSQNPRHKITKRGQNVTFRCDPISEHNRLYWYRQTLGQGPEFLTYFQNEAQLEKSRLLSDRFSAERPKGSFSTLEIQRTEQGDSAMYLCASSAQGDQPQHFGDGTRLSIL.

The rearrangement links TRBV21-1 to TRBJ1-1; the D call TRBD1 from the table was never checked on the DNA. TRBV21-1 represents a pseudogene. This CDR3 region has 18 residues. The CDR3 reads CASSKDPSPGGAATEAFF. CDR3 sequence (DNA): TGTGCCAGCAGCAAAGATCCCTCCCCAGGGGGCGCGGCCACTGAAGCTTTCTTT.

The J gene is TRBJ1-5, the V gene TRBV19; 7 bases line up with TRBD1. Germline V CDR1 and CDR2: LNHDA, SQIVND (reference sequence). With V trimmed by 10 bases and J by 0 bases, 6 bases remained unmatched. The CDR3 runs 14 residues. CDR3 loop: CATTGTDSNQPQHF. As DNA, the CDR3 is TGTGCCACGACAGGGACAGATAGCAATCAGCCCCAGCATTTT.

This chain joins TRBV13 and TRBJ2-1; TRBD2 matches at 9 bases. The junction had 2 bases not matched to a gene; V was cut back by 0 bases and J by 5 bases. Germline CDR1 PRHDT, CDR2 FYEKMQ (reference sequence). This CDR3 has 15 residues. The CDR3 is CASSLGGGGDNEQFF. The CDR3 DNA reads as TGTGCCAGCAGCTTAGGGGGCGGGGGGGACAATGAGCAGTTCTTC.

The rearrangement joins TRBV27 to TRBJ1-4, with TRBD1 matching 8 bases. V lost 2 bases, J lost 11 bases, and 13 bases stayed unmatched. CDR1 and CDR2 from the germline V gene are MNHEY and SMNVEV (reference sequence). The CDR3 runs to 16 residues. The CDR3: CASSLGVGTGDRKLFF. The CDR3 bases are TGTGCCAGCAGTTTAGGGGTCGGGACAGGTGATAGGAAACTGTTTTTT.

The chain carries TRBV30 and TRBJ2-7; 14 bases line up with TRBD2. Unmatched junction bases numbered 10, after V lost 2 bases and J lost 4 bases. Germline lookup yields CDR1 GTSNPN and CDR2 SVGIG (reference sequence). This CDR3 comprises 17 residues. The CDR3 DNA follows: TGTGCCTGGAGTATCCCGGGACTAGCGGGAGTGAGGTACGAGCAGTACTTC. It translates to CAWSIPGLAGVRYEQYF.

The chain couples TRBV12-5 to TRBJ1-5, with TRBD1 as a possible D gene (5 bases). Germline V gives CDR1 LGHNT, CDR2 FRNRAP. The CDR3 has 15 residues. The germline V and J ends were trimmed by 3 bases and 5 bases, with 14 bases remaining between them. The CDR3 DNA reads TGTGCTAGTGGTTTTGCGGGGGATTGGGATCAGCCCCAGCATTTT. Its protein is CASGFAGDWDQPQHF.

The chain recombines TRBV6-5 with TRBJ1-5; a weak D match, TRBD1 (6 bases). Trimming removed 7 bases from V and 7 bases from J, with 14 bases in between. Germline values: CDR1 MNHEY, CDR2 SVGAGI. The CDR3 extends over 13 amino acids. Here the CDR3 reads CASNQGPGQPQHF. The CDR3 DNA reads TGTGCCAGCAACCAGGGGCCGGGGCAGCCCCAGCATTTT.

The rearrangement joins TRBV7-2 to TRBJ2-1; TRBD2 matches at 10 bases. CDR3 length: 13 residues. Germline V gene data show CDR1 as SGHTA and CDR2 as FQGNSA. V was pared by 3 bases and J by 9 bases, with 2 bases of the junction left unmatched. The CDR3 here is CASSFLAGGEQFF. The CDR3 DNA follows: TGTGCCAGCAGCTTTTTAGCGGGAGGTGAGCAGTTCTTC.

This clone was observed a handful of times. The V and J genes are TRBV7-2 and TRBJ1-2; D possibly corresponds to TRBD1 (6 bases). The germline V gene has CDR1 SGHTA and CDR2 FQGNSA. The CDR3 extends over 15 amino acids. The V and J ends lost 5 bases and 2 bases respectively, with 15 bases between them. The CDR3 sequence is CASSPGPRGNYGYTF. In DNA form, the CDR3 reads TGTGCCAGCAGCCCGGGACCCAGGGGAAACTATGGCTACACCTTC.